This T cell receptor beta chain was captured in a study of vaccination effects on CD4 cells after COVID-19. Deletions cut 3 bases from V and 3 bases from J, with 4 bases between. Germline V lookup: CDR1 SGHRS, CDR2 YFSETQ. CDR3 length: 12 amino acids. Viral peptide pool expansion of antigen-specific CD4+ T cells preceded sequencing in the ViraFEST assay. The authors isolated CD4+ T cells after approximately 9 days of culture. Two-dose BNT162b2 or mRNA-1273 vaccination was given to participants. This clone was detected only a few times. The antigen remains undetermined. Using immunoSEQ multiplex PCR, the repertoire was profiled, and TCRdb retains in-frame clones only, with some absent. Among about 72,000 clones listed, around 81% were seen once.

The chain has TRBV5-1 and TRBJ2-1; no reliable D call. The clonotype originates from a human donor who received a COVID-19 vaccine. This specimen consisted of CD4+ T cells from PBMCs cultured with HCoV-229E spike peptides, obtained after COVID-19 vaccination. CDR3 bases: TGCGCCAGCAGCTCCGGCTACAATGAGCAGTTCTTC. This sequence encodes CASSSGYNEQFF. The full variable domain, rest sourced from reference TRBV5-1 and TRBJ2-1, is KAGVTQTPRYLIKTRGQQVTLSCSPISGHRSVSWYQQTPGQGLQFLFEYFSETQRNKGNFPGRFSGRQFSNSRSEMNVSTLELGDSALYLCASSSGYNEQFFGPGTRLTVL.